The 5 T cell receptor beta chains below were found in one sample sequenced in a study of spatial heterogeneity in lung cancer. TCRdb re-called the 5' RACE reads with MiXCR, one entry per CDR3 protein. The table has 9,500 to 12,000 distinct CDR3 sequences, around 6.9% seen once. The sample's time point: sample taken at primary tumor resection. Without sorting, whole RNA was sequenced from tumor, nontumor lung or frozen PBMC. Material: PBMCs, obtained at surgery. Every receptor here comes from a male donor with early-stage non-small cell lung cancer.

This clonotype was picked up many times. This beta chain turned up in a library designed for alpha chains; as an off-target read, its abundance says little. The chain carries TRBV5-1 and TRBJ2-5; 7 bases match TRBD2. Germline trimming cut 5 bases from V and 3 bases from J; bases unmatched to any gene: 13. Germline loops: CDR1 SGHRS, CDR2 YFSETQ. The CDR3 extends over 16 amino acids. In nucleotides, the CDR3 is TGCGCCAGCAGAGATACAGCGGGACTATTGAAAGAGACCCAGTACTTC. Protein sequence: CASRDTAGLLKETQYF.

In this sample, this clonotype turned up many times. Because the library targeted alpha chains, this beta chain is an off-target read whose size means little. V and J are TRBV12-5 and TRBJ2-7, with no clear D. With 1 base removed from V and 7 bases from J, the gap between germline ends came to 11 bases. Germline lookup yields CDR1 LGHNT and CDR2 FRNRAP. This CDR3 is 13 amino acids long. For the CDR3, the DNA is TGTGCTAGTGGTTTGGAGGCGCCATGGGAGCAGTACTTC. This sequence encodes CASGLEAPWEQYF.

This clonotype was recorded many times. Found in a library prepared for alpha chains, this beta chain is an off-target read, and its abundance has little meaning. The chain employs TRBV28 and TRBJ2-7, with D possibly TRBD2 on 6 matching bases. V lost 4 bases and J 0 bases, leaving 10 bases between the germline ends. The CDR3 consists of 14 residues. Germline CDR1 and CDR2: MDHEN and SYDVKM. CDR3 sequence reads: CASSSGLSSYEQYF. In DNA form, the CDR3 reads TGTGCCAGCAGTTCGGGACTCTCCTCCTACGAGCAGTACTTC.

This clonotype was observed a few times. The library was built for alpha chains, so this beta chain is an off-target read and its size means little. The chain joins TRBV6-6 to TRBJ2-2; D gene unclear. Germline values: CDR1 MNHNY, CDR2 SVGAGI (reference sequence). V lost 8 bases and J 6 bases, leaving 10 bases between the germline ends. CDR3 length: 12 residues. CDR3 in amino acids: CASFTGSGELFF. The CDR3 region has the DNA TGTGCCAGCTTTACCGGGTCCGGGGAGCTGTTTTTT.

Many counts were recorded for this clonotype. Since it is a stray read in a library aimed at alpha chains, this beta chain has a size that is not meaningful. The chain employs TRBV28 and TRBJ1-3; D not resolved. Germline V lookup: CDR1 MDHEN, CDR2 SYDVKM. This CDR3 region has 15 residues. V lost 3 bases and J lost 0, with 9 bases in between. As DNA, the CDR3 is TGTGCCAGCAGTTTGGGCCTGATCTCTGGAAACACCATATATTTT. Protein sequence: CASSLGLISGNTIYF.